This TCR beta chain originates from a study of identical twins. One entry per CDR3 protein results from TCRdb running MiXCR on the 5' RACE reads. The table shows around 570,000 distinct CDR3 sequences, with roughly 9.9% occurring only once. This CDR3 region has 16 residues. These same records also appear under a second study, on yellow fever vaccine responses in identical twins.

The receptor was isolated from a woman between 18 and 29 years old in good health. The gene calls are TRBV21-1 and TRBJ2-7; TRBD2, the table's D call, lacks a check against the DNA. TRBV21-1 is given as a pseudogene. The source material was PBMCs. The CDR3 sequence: CASSNFGTSGRNEQYF. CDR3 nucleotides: TGTGCCAGCAGCAATTTCGGGACTAGCGGGAGAAACGAGCAGTACTTC.